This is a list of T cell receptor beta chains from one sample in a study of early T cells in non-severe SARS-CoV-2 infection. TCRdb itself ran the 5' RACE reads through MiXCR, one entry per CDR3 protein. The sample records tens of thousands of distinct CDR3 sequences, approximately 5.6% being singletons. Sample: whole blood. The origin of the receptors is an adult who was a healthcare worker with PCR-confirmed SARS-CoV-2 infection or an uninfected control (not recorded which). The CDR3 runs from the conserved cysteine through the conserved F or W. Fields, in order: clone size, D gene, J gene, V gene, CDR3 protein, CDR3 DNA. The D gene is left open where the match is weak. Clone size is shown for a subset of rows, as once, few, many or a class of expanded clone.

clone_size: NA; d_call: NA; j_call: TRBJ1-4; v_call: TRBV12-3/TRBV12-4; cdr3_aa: CASSSPDRKEKLFF; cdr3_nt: TGTGCCAGCAGTTCACCGGACCGGAAAGAAAAACTGTTTTTT
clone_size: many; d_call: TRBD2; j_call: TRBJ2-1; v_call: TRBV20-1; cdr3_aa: CSARPRETSGYNEQFF; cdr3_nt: TGCAGTGCTAGACCTAGGGAGACTAGCGGTTACAATGAGCAGTTCTTC
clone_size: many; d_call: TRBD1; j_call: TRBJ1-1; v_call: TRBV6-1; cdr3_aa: CASSEGDSGLNTEAFF; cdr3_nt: TGTGCCAGCAGTGAAGGGGACAGCGGGTTGAACACTGAAGCTTTCTTT
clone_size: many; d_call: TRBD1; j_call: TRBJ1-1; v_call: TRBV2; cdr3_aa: CASSRTGSEAFF; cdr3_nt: TGTGCCAGCAGCAGGACAGGATCTGAAGCTTTCTTT
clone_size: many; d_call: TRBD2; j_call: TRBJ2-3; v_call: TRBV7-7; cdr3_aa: CASSLGASGRGEDTQYF; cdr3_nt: TGTGCCAGCAGCTTAGGGGCTAGCGGGAGAGGGGAAGATACGCAGTATTTT
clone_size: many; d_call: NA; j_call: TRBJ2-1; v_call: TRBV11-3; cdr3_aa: CASTKGVSPSYNEQFF; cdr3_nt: TGTGCCAGCACCAAGGGTGTTAGTCCCTCCTACAATGAGCAGTTCTTC
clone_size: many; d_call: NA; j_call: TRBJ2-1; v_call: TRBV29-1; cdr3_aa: CSVDWGTEQFF; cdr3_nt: TGCAGCGTTGATTGGGGGACTGAGCAGTTCTTC
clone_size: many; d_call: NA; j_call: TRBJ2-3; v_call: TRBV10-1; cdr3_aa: CASSGSVTDTQYF; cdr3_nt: TGCGCCAGCAGTGGTAGCGTCACAGATACGCAGTATTTT
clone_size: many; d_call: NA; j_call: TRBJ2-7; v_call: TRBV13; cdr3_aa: CASSHKGTYEQYF; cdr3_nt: TGTGCCAGCAGCCATAAGGGTACGTACGAGCAGTACTTC
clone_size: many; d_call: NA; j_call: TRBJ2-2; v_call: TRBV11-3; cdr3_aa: CASSLQGDAGELFF; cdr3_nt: TGTGCCAGCAGCTTACAAGGGGATGCCGGGGAGCTGTTTTTT
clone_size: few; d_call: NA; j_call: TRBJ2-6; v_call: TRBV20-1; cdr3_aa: CSAEDSLKANVLTF; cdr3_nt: TGCAGTGCTGAAGACTCCCTGAAGGCCAACGTCCTGACTTTC
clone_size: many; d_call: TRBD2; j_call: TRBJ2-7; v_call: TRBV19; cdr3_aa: CASSSSGRPFEQYF; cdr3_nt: TGTGCCAGTAGTAGTAGCGGGAGGCCTTTCGAGCAGTACTTC
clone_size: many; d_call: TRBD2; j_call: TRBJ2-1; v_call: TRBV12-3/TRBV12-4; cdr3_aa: CASSVSSGSYNEQFF; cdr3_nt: TGTGCCAGCAGTGTCTCTAGCGGGAGCTACAATGAGCAGTTCTTC
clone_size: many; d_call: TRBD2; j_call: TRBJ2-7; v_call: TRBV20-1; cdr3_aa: CSARVPGGSRYEQYF; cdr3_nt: TGCAGTGCTAGAGTCCCCGGGGGGAGTAGGTACGAGCAGTACTTC
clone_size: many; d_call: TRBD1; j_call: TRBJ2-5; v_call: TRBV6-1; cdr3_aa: CASKTGNTETQYF; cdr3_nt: TGTGCCAGCAAGACAGGGAATACAGAGACCCAGTACTTC
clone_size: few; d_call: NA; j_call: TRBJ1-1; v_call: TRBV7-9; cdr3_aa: CASSLGSGAMVFF; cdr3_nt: TGTGCCAGCAGCTTAGGGAGTGGCGCGATGGTTTTCTTT
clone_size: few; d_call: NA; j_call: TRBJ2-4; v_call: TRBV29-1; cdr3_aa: CSVSTGQNIQYF; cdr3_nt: TGCAGCGTTAGCACCGGACAGAACATTCAGTACTTC
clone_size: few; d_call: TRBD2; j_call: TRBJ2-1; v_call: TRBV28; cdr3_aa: CASSLGGSSYNEQFF; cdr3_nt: TGTGCCAGCAGTTTGGGCGGGAGCTCCTACAATGAGCAGTTCTTC
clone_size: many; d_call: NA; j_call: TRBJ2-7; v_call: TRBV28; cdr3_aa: CASTRGAYEQYF; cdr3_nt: TGTGCCAGCACCCGCGGGGCCTACGAGCAGTACTTC
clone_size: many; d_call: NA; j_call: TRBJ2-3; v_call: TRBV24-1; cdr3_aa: CATSDGPATDTQYF; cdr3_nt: TGTGCCACCAGTGATGGGCCAGCCACAGATACGCAGTATTTT
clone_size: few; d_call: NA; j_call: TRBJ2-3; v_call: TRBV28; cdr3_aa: CASSQDRGKRRTDTQYF; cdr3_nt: TGTGCCAGCAGTCAGGATAGGGGAAAGCGGAGGACAGATACGCAGTATTTT
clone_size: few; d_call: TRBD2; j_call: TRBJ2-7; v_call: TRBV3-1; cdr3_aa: CASSQDKREYDEQYF; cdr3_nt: TGTGCCAGCAGCCAAGATAAGCGGGAGTACGACGAGCAGTACTTC
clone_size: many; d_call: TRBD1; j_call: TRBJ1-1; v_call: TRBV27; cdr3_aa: CASSLGQGEAFF; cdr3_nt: TGTGCCAGCAGTTTAGGACAGGGTGAAGCTTTCTTT
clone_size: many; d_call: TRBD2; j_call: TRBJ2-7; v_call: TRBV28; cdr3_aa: CATVLAGDYEQYF; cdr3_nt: TGTGCCACCGTACTAGCGGGAGACTACGAGCAGTACTTC
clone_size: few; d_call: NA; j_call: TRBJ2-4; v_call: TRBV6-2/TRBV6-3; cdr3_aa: CASNGSGKNIQYF; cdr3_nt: TGTGCCAGCAACGGGAGCGGGAAAAACATTCAGTACTTC
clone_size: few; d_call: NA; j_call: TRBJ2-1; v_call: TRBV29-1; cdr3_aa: CSVSRMAGATNEQFF; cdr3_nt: TGCAGCGTTTCGCGTATGGCGGGGGCGACCAATGAGCAGTTCTTC
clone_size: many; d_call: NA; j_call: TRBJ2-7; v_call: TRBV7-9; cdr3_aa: CASSKPRDNGYEQYF; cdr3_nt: TGTGCCAGCAGCAAGCCTCGGGACAACGGCTACGAGCAGTACTTC
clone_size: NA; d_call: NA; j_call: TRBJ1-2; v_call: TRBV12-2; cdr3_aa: CASRPTSPYGYTF; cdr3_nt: TGTGCAAGTCGCCCGACGAGTCCGTATGGCTACACCTTC